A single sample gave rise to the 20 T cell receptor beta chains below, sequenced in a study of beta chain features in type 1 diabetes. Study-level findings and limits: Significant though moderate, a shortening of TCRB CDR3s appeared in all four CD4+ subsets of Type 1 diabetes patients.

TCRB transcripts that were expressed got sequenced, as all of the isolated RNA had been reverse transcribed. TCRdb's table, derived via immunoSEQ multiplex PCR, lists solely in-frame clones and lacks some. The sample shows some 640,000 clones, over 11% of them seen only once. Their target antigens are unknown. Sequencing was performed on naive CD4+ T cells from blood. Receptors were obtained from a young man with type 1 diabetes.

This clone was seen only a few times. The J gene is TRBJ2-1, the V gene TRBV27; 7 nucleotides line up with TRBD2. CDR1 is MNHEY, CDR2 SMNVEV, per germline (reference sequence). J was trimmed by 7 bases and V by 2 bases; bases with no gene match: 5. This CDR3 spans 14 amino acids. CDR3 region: CASSLTLGGNEQFF. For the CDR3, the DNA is TGTGCCAGCAGTTTAACATTGGGGGGGAATGAGCAGTTCTTC.

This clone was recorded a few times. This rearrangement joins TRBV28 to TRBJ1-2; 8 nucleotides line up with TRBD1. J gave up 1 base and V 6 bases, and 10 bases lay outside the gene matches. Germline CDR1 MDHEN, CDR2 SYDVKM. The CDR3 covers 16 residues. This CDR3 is CASRDRGKGGNYGYTF. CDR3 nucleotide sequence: TGTGCCAGCAGAGACAGGGGCAAAGGAGGTAACTATGGCTACACCTTC.

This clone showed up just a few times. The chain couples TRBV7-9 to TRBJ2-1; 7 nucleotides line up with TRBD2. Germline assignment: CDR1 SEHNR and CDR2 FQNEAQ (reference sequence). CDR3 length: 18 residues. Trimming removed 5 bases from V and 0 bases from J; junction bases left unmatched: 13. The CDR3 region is CASSPLAGGGSSYNEQFF. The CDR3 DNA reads TGTGCCAGCAGCCCCCTCGCTGGGGGAGGGAGCTCCTACAATGAGCAGTTCTTC.

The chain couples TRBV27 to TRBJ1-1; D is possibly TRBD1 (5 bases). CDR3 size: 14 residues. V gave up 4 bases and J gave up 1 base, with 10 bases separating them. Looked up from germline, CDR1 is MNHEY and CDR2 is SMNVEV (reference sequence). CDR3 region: CASSSYTGNTEAFF. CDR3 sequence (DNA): TGTGCCAGCAGTTCCTATACAGGGAACACTGAAGCTTTCTTT.

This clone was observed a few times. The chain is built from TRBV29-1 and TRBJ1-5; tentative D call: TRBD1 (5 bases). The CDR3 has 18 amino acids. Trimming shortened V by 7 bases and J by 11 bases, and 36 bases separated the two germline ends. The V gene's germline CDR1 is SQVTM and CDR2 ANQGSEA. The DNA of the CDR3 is TGCAGCGCAAAAAGGTCCCTCGGTACAGGCCTAATGCAATGGGCCCAGCATTTT. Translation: CSAKRSLGTGLMQWAQHF.

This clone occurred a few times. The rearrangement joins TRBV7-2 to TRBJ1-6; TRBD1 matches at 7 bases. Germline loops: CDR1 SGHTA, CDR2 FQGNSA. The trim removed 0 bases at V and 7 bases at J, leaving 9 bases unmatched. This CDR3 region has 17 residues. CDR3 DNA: TGTGCCAGCAGCTTAGCGCTTGGCCAGGGGGGAAATTCACCCCTCCACTTT. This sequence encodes CASSLALGQGGNSPLHF.

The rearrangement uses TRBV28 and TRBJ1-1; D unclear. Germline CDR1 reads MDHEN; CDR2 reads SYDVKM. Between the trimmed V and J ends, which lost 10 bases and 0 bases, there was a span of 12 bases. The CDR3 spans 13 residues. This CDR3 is CATLIHLNTEAFF. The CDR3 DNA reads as TGTGCCACCTTGATTCATCTGAACACTGAAGCTTTCTTT. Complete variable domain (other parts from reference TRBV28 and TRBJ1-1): DVKVTQSSRYLVKRTGEKVFLECVQDMDHENMFWYRQDPGLGLRLIYFSYDVKMKEKGDIPEGYSVSREKKERFSLILESASTNQTSMYLCATLIHLNTEAFFGQGTRLTVV.

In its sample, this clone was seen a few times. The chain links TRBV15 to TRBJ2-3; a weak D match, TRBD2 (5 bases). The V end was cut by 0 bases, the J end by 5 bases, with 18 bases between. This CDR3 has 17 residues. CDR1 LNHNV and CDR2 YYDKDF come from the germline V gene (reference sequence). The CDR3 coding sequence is TGTGCCACCAGCAGAGATCGGGCCACGGGAATTTTAGATACGCAGTATTTT. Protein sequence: CATSRDRATGILDTQYF. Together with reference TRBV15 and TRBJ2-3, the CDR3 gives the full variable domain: DAMVIQNPRYQVTQFGKPVTLSCSQTLNHNVMYWYQQKSSQAPKLLFHYYDKDFNNEADTPDNFQSRRPNTSFCFLDIRSPGLGDTAMYLCATSRDRATGILDTQYFGPGTRLTVL.

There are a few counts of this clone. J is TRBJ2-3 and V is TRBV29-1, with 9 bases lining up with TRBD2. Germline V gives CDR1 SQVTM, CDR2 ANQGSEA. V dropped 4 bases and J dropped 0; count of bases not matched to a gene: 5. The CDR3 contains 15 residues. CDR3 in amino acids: CSVGLTSGSTDTQYF. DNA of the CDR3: TGCAGCGTTGGGCTTACTAGCGGGAGCACAGATACGCAGTATTTT.

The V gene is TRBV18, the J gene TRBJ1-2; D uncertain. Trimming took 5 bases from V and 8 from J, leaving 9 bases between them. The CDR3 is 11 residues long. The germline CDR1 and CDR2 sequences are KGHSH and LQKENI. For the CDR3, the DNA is TGTGCCAGCTCATCCAGACAAGGCTACACCTTC. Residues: CASSSRQGYTF.

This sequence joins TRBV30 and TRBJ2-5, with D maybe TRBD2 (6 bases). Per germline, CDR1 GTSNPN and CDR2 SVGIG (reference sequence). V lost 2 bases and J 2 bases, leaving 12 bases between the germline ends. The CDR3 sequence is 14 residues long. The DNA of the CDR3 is TGTGCCTGGAGTCGTAACGGAGGGCAAGAGACCCAGTACTTC. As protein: CAWSRNGGQETQYF.

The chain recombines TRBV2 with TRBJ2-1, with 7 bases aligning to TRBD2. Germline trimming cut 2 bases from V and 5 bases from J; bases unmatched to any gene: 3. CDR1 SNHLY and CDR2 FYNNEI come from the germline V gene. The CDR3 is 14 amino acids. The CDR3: CASSETGRDNEQFF. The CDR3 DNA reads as TGTGCCAGCAGTGAAACGGGGAGGGACAATGAGCAGTTCTTC.

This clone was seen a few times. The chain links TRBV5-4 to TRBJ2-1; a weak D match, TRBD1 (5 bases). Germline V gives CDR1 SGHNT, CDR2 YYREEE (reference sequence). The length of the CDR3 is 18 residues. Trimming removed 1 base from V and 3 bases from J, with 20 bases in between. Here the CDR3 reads CASSLTGSFTSLYNEQFF. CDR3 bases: TGTGCCAGCAGCTTGACAGGTTCTTTTACCTCCCTCTACAATGAGCAGTTCTTC.

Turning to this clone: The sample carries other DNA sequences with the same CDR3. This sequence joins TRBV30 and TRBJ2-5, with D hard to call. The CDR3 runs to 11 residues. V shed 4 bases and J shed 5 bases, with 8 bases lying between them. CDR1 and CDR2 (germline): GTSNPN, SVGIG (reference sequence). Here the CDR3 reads CAWTLGETQYF. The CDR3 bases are TGTGCCTGGACCCTAGGGGAGACCCAGTACTTC. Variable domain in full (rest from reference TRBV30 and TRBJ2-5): SQTIHQWPATLVQPVGSPLSLECTVEGTSNPNLYWYRQAAGRGLQLLFYSVGIGQISSEVPQNLSASRPQDRQFILSSKKLLLSDSGFYLCAWTLGETQYFGPGTRLLVL.

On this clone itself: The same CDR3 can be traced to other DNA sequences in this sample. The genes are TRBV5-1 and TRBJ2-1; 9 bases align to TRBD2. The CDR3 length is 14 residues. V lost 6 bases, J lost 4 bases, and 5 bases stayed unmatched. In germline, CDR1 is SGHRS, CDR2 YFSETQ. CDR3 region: CASKASGAYNEQFF. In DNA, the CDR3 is TGCGCCAGCAAGGCTAGCGGGGCGTACAATGAGCAGTTCTTC. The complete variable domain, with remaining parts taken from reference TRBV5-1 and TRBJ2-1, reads KAGVTQTPRYLIKTRGQQVTLSCSPISGHRSVSWYQQTPGQGLQFLFEYFSETQRNKGNFPGRFSGRQFSNSRSEMNVSTLELGDSALYLCASKASGAYNEQFFGPGTRLTVL.

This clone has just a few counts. The CDR3 coding sequence is TGTGCCAGCAACGCGGGGACTACAGGGATCCGGGAGCAGTTCTTC. This gives the protein CASNAGTTGIREQFF. V and J are TRBV9 and TRBJ2-1; perhaps TRBD2 as D (7 bases). Germline values: CDR1 SGDLS, CDR2 YYNGEE. V dropped 6 bases and J dropped 10 bases, with 23 bases sitting between them. The CDR3 covers 15 residues.

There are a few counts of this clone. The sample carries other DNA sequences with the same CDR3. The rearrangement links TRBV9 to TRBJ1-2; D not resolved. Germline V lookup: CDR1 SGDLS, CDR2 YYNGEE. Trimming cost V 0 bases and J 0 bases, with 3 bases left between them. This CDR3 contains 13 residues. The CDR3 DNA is TGTGCCAGCAGCGTAGCTTCTAACTATGGCTACACCTTC. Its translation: CASSVASNYGYTF. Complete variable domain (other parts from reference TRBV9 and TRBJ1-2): DSGVTQTPKHLITATGQRVTLRCSPRSGDLSVYWYQQSLDQGLQFLIQYYNGEERAKGNILERFSAQQFPDLHSELNLSSLELGDSALYFCASSVASNYGYTFGSGTRLTVV.

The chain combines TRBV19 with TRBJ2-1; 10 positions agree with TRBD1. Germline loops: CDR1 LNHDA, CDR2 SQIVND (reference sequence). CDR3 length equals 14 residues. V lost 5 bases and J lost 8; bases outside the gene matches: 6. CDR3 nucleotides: TGTGCCAGTAGTCTCTACGGGACAGGGGATGAGCAGTTCTTC. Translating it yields CASSLYGTGDEQFF.

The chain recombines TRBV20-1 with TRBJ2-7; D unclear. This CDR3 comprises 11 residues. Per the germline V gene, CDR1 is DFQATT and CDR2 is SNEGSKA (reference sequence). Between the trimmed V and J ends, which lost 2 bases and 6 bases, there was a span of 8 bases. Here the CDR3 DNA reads TGCAGTGCTAGATTGTCGCTCGAGCAGTACTTC. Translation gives CSARLSLEQYF.

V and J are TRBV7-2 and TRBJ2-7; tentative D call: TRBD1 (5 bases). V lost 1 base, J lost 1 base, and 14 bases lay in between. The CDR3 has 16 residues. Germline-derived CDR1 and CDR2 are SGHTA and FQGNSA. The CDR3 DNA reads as TGTGCCAGCAGCTTAGGGGGCTGGGCGAGATCCTACGAGCAGTACTTC. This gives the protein CASSLGGWARSYEQYF.